This TCR beta chain was obtained from a study of spatial heterogeneity in lung cancer. For the study at large: The library had UMIs, and each TCR and UMI pair averaged more than ten raw reads.

Ten or more counts support this clonotype. As yet, its antigen is unknown. The germline V gene has CDR1 DFQATT and CDR2 SNEGSKA (reference sequence). The CDR3 totals 14 residues. V shed 6 bases, J shed 6 bases, and the junction held 11 bases outside the gene matches. General study points: At resection, ubiquitous expanded tumor TCRs appeared in blood more than at follow-up.

In TCRdb, the 5' RACE reads were re-called with MiXCR into one record per CDR3 protein. The table lists roughly 2,700 distinct CDR3 sequences, 25% to 35% of them singletons. The time point is: sample taken at primary tumor resection. No cell sorting; template was whole RNA from tumor, lung tissue or PBMC. There were roughly 78 donors, all of them untreated patients with early-stage non-small cell lung cancer. Material: PBMCs, obtained at surgery. The V gene is TRBV20-1, the J gene TRBJ1-1; 9 bases align to TRBD1. The receptor was isolated from a male donor with early-stage non-small cell lung cancer. In DNA, the CDR3 is TGCAGTGCCCTTTATCGGGACAGGGTGTCTGAAGCTTTCTTT. The encoded protein is CSALYRDRVSEAFF.